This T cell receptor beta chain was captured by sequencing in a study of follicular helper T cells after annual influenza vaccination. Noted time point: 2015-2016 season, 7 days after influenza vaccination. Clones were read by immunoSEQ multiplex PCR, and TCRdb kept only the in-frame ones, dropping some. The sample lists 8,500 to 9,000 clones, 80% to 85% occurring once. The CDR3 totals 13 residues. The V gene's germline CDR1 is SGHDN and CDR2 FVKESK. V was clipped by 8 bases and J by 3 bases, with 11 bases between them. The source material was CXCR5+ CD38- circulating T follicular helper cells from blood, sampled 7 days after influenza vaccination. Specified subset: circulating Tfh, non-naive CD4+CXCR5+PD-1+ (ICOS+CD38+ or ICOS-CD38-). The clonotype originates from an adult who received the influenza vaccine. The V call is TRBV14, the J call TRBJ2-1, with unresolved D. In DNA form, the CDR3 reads TGTGCCAGCTCACCGACTGACTACAATGAGCAGTTCTTC. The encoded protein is CASSPTDYNEQFF.